This T cell receptor beta chain appears in the sequencing data of a study of PD-1 blockade in mismatch repair-deficient tumors. Notes on the study in general: Tumor-resident clones, often absent from pretreatment blood, expanded after pembrolizumab and then contracted.

This clone has a handful of counts. Its matching antigen is unknown. No DNA is shown, since the ends of the CDR3 on it are uncertain; the CDR3 is the one TCRdb lists. Produced via immunoSEQ multiplex PCR; TCRdb's table is partial and in-frame only. Of 15,000 to 20,000 clones in the sample, roughly 84% were seen once. Germline lookup yields CDR1 GTSNPN and CDR2 SVGIG (reference sequence). The CDR3 is 17 amino acids in total, end residues counted. Every patient had mismatch repair deficiency by PCR or immunohistochemistry. TCRs were sequenced from a few patients responding to pembrolizumab. The sequence was collected from an adult with mismatch repair-deficient cancer. The sample in question was PBMCs, obtained less than 25 weeks after starting pembrolizumab. J is TRBJ1-2 and V is TRBV30; no DNA check was done on the table's D call, TRBD1. The CDR3 loop is CAWGSGTGVSLNYGYTF.